The 14 T cell receptor beta chains below come from one sample, sequenced in a study of cytomegalovirus exposure and HLA in healthy donors. Only in-frame clones appear in the TCRdb table, and some are missing; sequencing was by immunoSEQ multiplex PCR. Here the sample spans 60,000 to 65,000 clones, 90% to 97% being singletons. The source material was PBMCs. These receptors originate from a woman aged 18 to 35 in good health and CMV-seronegative.

The V gene is TRBV6-4, the J gene TRBJ1-2; D not certain. V lost 10 bases and J 1 base, leaving 28 bases between the germline ends. The length of the CDR3 is 18 residues. CDR1 MRHNA and CDR2 SNTAGT come from the germline V gene. Here the CDR3 reads CATTRHKPPESGNYGYTF. CDR3 sequence (DNA): TGTGCCACCACGCGTCACAAGCCCCCAGAGTCGGGTAACTATGGCTACACCTTC.

This clone was detected once. The chain carries TRBV11-1 and TRBJ1-1; D is unresolved. The germline V and J ends were trimmed by 0 bases and 0 bases, with 11 bases remaining between them. CDR3 length: 16 residues. In germline, CDR1 is SGHAT, CDR2 FQDESV (reference sequence). The CDR3 loop is CASSLARASLNTEAFF. The CDR3 DNA sequence: TGTGCCAGCAGCTTAGCGCGGGCCAGCCTGAACACTGAAGCTTTCTTT.

The chain recombines TRBV18 with TRBJ2-3; 9 bases align to TRBD1. The CDR3 has 19 residues. Trimming took 5 bases from V and 2 from J; bases not matched to a gene: 17. Germline V gives CDR1 KGHSH, CDR2 LQKENI. CDR3 nucleotide sequence: TGTGCCAGCTCAGGGTTAAGCCCTGTCCGGGACAGGGCCACAGATACGCAGTATTTT. It is translated as CASSGLSPVRDRATDTQYF. Full variable domain (outside the CDR3, taken from reference TRBV18 and TRBJ2-3): NAGVMQNPRHLVRRRGQEARLRCSPMKGHSHVYWYRQLPEEGLKFMVYLQKENIIDESGMPKERFSAEFPKEGPSILRIQQVVRGDSAAYFCASSGLSPVRDRATDTQYFGPGTRLTVL.

This sequence joins TRBV19 and TRBJ2-5, with 13 nucleotides matching TRBD2. The CDR3 runs 15 residues. V dropped 7 bases and J dropped 5; count of bases not matched to a gene: 7. In germline, CDR1 is LNHDA, CDR2 SQIVND (reference sequence). CDR3 nucleotide sequence: TGTGCCAGTACTACTAGCGGGGGGGCGTTTGAGACCCAGTACTTC. This gives the protein CASTTSGGAFETQYF.

This clone has only one observation. The chain links TRBV28 to TRBJ1-4; 10 positions match TRBD1. The CDR3 extends over 15 amino acids. Germline assignment: CDR1 MDHEN and CDR2 SYDVKM. V shed 7 bases and J 5 bases; nucleotides not matched to a gene: 7. For the CDR3, the DNA is TGTGCCAGCACTACTAGGACAGGGGGAAATGAAAAACTGTTTTTT. It yields the protein CASTTRTGGNEKLFF.

The CDR3 nucleotides read TGTGCCAGCAGTTTTCAGCCGACAGGACAGGCTGGGGGGGGCTACACCTTC. Translated, it gives CASSFQPTGQAGGGYTF. The chain links TRBV28 to TRBJ1-2, with 7 positions matching TRBD1. The CDR3 length is 17 residues. Germline CDR1 reads MDHEN; CDR2 reads SYDVKM. Trimming removed 3 bases from V and 8 bases from J; junction bases left unmatched: 18.

The chain is built from TRBV15 and TRBJ2-7, with a possible D match to TRBD2 (6 bases). This CDR3 has 16 residues. CDR1 and CDR2 (germline): LNHNV, YYDKDF (reference sequence). Trimming took 1 base from V and 0 from J, leaving 13 bases between them. This CDR3 is CATSRVGRRASYEQYF. CDR3 bases: TGTGCCACCAGCAGAGTGGGGAGGAGGGCCTCCTACGAGCAGTACTTC.

The chain carries TRBV7-6 and TRBJ1-4; no firm D call. This CDR3 has 15 amino acids. Germline lookup yields CDR1 SGHVS and CDR2 FNYEAQ. V lost 1 base and J 4 bases, leaving 10 bases between the germline ends. The CDR3 DNA sequence: TGTGCCAGCAGCTTAGGGGCCGGGAGTAATGAAAAACTGTTTTTT. Its translation: CASSLGAGSNEKLFF.

V usage is TRBV27 and J usage is TRBJ2-2; D gene uncertain. The germline V and J ends were trimmed by 5 bases and 3 bases, with 7 bases remaining between them. CDR1 is MNHEY, CDR2 SMNVEV, per germline (reference sequence). This CDR3 contains 13 residues. CDR3: CASSPQYTGELFF. The CDR3 DNA reads TGTGCCAGCAGTCCGCAGTACACCGGGGAGCTGTTTTTT.

This clone was seen only once. The chain has TRBV6-5 and TRBJ2-7, with D maybe TRBD2 (6 bases). Per germline, CDR1 MNHEY and CDR2 SVGAGI. V was clipped by 0 bases and J by 4 bases, with 10 bases between them. The CDR3 covers 14 residues. CDR3 amino acids: CASSYSGGWYEQYF. The CDR3 DNA reads as TGTGCCAGCAGTTACTCGGGGGGTTGGTACGAGCAGTACTTC.

The chain carries TRBV5-1 and TRBJ2-1; 13 nucleotides match TRBD2. V shed 7 bases, J shed 10 bases, and the junction held 8 bases outside the gene matches. The V gene's germline CDR1 is SGHRS and CDR2 YFSETQ. The CDR3 totals 14 residues. In DNA form, the CDR3 reads TGCGCCAGCGGGGGACTAGCGGGATTCGGCGAGCAGTTCTTC. Protein: CASGGLAGFGEQFF.

The chain employs TRBV7-2 and TRBJ2-5; 7 bases fit TRBD2. J was trimmed by 3 bases and V by 5 bases; bases with no gene match: 6. CDR1 SGHTA and CDR2 FQGNSA come from the germline V gene. The CDR3 consists of 14 residues. CDR3 region: CASSPGRAKETQYF. The CDR3 nucleotides read TGTGCCAGCAGCCCTGGGAGGGCTAAAGAGACCCAGTACTTC. The full variable domain, with the rest looked up from reference TRBV7-2 and TRBJ2-5, is GAGVSQSPSNKVTEKGKDVELRCDPISGHTALYWYRQSLGQGLEFLIYFQGNSAPDKSGLPSDRFSAERTGGSVSTLTIQRTQQEDSAVYLCASSPGRAKETQYFGPGTRLLVL.

This rearrangement joins TRBV6-5 to TRBJ2-2; 7 positions agree with TRBD2. This CDR3 has 16 amino acids. Germline assignment: CDR1 MNHEY and CDR2 SVGAGI. The junction had 9 bases not matched to a gene; V was cut back by 4 bases and J by 4 bases. CDR3 nucleotides: TGTGCCAGCAGTTTTTCGAGCGGGACCGGCACCGGGGAGCTGTTTTTT. Translating it yields CASSFSSGTGTGELFF.

The chain carries TRBV19 and TRBJ1-5; unclear D gene. There are 13 residues in the CDR3. V lost 3 bases to trimming and J lost 7 bases, with 10 bases between them. Germline CDR1 reads LNHDA; CDR2 reads SQIVND (reference sequence). The CDR3 sequence: CASSMGDRQPQHF. In DNA, the CDR3 is TGTGCCAGTAGTATGGGAGATCGGCAGCCCCAGCATTTT. The full variable domain, its missing parts supplied by reference TRBV19 and TRBJ1-5, is DGGITQSPKYLFRKEGQNVTLSCEQNLNHDAMYWYRQDPGQGLRLIYYSQIVNDFQKGDIAEGYSVSREKKESFPLTVTSAQKNPTAFYLCASSMGDRQPQHFGDGTRLSIL.